These 9 T cell receptor beta chains share one sample of origin, sequenced in a study of shared clonotypes between healthy human individuals (dated by TCRdb to the early 2020s). The receptor library was made with the immunoSEQ multiplex PCR assay. TCRdb carries this immuneACCESS record with in-frame sequences only. Its versions omit some clonotypes, under half of them owing to an unresolved V gene in the studies checked, with the rest unexplained. Counted in this sample were 950,000 to 1,300,000 clones; about three quarters of them appeared once. 1.4% of the sample is in the top ten clones. Sample: memory CD4+ T cells sorted from blood. The cell subset or site tag for this specimen amounts to: CD45RA-negative fraction. Receptors originate from a man aged 18 to 30 in good health.

The chain links TRBV5-1 to TRBJ1-3, with D tentatively TRBD1 (5 bases). The CDR3 has 16 residues. The V and J ends lost 0 bases and 0 bases respectively, with 10 bases between them. The germline CDR1 and CDR2 sequences are SGHRS and YFSETQ. For the CDR3, the DNA is TGCGCCAGCAGCTTGGGACAGCAAATCTCTGGAAACACCATATATTTT. Residues: CASSLGQQISGNTIYF.

At least ten counts were recorded for this clone. The rearrangement links TRBV2 to TRBJ2-3; TRBD1 might be the D (6 bases). V was trimmed by 2 bases and J by 2 bases, leaving 14 bases between them. In germline, CDR1 is SNHLY, CDR2 FYNNEI. The CDR3 runs 16 residues. This CDR3 reads CASSESGAVFTDTQYF. The CDR3 DNA is TGTGCCAGCAGTGAATCAGGGGCCGTGTTCACAGATACGCAGTATTTT.

The chain carries TRBV15 and TRBJ1-4, with D possibly TRBD1 on 5 matching bases. Germline CDR1 is LNHNV and CDR2 is YYDKDF (reference sequence). Trimming pared 1 base from V and 3 bases from J, leaving 15 bases between. The CDR3 is 17 residues long. In DNA form, the CDR3 reads TGTGCCACCAGCAGAGGGGGGAGGGTGGCCGCTAATGAAAAACTGTTTTTT. Its translation: CATSRGGRVAANEKLFF.

This chain connects TRBV6-6 to TRBJ2-7; possibly TRBD1 or TRBD2 for D (5 bases each). Germline CDR1 reads MNHNY; CDR2 reads SVGAGI (reference sequence). The V end was cut by 1 base, the J end by 3 bases, with 10 bases between. The length of the CDR3 is 14 residues. The CDR3 loop reads CASSYWGSSYEQYF. CDR3 bases: TGTGCCAGCAGTTACTGGGGGTCGAGCTACGAGCAGTACTTC.

The chain joins TRBV6-5 to TRBJ2-3; D remains ambiguous. Germline CDR1 MNHEY, CDR2 SVGAGI. The CDR3 spans 14 residues. V dropped 2 bases and J dropped 0 bases, with 6 bases sitting between them. The CDR3 spells CASSYIGSTDTQYF. The CDR3 DNA is TGTGCCAGCAGTTACATCGGGAGCACAGATACGCAGTATTTT.

CDR3 in DNA: TGTGCCATCAGTGAGTCGGCGGTCCGGACATCAGAAAAACTGTTTTTT. As protein: CAISESAVRTSEKLFF. The chain joins TRBV10-3 to TRBJ1-4, with D possibly TRBD1 on 5 matching bases. This CDR3 spans 16 amino acids. Germline CDR1 ENHRY, CDR2 SYGVKD. The germline V and J ends were trimmed by 0 bases and 8 bases, with 16 bases remaining between them.

The rearrangement uses TRBV2 and TRBJ1-6; D might be TRBD1 (6 bases). Trimming took 6 bases from V and 5 from J, leaving 11 bases between them. CDR1 SNHLY and CDR2 FYNNEI come from the germline V gene. The CDR3 totals 14 residues. CDR3 nucleotides: TGTGCCAGCAGGGAGAACAGGGATAATTCACCCCTCCACTTT. Translation: CASRENRDNSPLHF.

The V gene is TRBV28, the J gene TRBJ1-4; weak D call: TRBD1 (5 bases). The CDR3 spans 13 residues. Trimming removed 3 bases at V and 10 bases at J, with 12 bases between. Per germline, CDR1 MDHEN and CDR2 SYDVKM. The CDR3 region is CASSFLRDGKLFF. DNA for the CDR3: TGTGCCAGCAGTTTTCTCCGGGACGGAAAACTGTTTTTT.

V and J are TRBV28 and TRBJ2-1; perhaps D is TRBD1 or TRBD2 (5 bases each). The CDR3 is made up of 14 amino acids. V gave up 6 bases and J gave up 6 bases, with 15 bases separating them. CDR1 and CDR2 from the germline V gene are MDHEN and SYDVKM. CDR3 protein: CASRQTGTFNEQFF. As DNA, the CDR3 is TGTGCCAGCAGACAAACCGGGACGTTCAATGAGCAGTTCTTC. Supplemented by reference TRBV28 and TRBJ2-1, the full variable domain reads DVKVTQSSRYLVKRTGEKVFLECVQDMDHENMFWYRQDPGLGLRLIYFSYDVKMKEKGDIPEGYSVSREKKERFSLILESASTNQTSMYLCASRQTGTFNEQFFGPGTRLTVL.